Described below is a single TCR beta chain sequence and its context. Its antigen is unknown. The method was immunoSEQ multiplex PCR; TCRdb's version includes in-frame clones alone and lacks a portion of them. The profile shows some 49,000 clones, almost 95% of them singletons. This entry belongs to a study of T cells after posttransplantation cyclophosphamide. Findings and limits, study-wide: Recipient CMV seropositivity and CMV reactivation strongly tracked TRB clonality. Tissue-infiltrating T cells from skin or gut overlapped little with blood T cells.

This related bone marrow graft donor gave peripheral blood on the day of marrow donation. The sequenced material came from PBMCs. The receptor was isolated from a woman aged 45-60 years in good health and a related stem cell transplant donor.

The CDR3 is CATSRAGGTGGYGYTF. The CDR3 coding sequence is TGTGCCACCAGCAGAGCCGGGGGGACAGGGGGTTATGGCTACACCTTC. V gene TRBV15 combines with J gene TRBJ1-2, with TRBD1 identical over 11 bases. The CDR3 runs to 16 residues. CDR1 and CDR2 from the germline V gene are LNHNV and YYDKDF (reference sequence). V was pared by 1 base and J by 5 bases, with 6 bases of the junction left unmatched.